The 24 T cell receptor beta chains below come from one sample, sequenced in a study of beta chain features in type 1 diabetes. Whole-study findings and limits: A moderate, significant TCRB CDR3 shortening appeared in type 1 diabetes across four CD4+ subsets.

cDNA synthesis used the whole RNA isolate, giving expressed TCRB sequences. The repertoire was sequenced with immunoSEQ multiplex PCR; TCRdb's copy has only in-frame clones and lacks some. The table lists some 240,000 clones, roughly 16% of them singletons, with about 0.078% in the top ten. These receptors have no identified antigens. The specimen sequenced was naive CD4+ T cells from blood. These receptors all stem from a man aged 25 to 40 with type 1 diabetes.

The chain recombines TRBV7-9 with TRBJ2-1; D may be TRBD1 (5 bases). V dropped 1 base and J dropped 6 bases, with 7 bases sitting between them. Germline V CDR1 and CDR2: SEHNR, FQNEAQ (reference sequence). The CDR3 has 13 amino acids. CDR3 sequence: CASSLGDSNEQFF. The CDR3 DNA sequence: TGTGCCAGCAGCTTAGGAGACAGCAATGAGCAGTTCTTC.

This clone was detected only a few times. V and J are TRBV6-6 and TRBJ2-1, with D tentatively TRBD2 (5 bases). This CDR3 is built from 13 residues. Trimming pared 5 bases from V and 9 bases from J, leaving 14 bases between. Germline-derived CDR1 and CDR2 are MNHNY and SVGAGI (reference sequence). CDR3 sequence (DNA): TGTGCCAGCAGTCCCCTGGGAGTTGGTGAGCAGTTCTTC. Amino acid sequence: CASSPLGVGEQFF.

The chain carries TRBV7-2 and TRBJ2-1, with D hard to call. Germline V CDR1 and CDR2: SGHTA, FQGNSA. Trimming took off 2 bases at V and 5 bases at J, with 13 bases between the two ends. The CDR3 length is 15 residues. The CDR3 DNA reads TGTGCCAGCAGCTTAAATCTCGTAAGGAACAATGAGCAGTTCTTC. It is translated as CASSLNLVRNNEQFF.

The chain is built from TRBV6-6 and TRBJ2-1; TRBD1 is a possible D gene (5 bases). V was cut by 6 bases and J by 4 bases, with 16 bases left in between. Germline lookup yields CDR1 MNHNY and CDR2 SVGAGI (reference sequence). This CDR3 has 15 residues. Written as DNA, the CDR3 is TGTGCCAGCAGATCCGACAGACAAACTTACAATGAGCAGTTCTTC. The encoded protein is CASRSDRQTYNEQFF.

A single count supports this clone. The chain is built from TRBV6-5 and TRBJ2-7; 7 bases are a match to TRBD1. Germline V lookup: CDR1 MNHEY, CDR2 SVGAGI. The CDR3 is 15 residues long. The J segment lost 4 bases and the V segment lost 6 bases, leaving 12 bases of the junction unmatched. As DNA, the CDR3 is TGTGCCAGCAGCCCACGAGGGACAGTGAATTACGAGCAGTACTTC. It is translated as CASSPRGTVNYEQYF.

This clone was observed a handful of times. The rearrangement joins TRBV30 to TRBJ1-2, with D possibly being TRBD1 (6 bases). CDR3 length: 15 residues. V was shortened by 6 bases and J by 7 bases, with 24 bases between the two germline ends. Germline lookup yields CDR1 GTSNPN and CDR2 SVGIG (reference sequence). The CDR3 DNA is TGTGCCTGTACCCAATTCCGCACAGGGAAACGTGGCTACACCTTC. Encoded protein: CACTQFRTGKRGYTF. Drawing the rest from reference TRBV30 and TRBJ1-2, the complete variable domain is SQTIHQWPATLVQPVGSPLSLECTVEGTSNPNLYWYRQAAGRGLQLLFYSVGIGQISSEVPQNLSASRPQDRQFILSSKKLLLSDSGFYLCACTQFRTGKRGYTFGSGTRLTVV.

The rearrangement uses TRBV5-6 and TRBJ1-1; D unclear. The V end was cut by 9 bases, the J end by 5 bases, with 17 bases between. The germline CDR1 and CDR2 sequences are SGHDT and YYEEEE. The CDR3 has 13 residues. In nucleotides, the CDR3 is TGTGCCACCACGAGGGAGGTTGGGACTGAAGCTTTCTTT. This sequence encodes CATTREVGTEAFF. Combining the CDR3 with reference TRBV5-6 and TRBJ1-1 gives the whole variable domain DAGVTQSPTHLIKTRGQQVTLRCSPKSGHDTVSWYQQALGQGPQFIFQYYEEEERQRGNFPDRFSGHQFPNYSSELNVNALLLGDSALYLCATTREVGTEAFFGQGTRLTVV.

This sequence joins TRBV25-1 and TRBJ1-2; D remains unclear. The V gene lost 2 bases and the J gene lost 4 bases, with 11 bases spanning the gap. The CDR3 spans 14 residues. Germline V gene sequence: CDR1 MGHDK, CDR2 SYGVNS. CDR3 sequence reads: CASSEPGFGYGYTF. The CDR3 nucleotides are TGTGCCAGCAGTGAACCCGGATTCGGCTATGGCTACACCTTC.

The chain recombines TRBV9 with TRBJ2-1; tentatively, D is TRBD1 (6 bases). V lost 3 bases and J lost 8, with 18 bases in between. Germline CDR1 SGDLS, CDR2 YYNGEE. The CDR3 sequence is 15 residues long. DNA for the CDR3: TGTGCCAGCAGCGCAAACAGGGAAGGCCGCCATGAGCAGTTCTTC. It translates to CASSANREGRHEQFF.

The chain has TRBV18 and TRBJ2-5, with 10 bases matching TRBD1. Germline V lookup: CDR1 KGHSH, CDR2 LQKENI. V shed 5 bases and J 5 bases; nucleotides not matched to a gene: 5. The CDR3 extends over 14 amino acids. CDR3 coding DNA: TGTGCCAGCTCATCCGGGACAGGGGATGAGACCCAGTACTTC. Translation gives CASSSGTGDETQYF.

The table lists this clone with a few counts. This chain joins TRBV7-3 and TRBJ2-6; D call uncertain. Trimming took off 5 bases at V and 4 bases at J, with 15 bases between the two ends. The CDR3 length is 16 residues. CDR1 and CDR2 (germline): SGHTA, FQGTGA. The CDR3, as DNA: TGTGCCAGCAGCCCCGCCCTAGGGCCCGGGGCCAACGTCCTGACTTTC. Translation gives CASSPALGPGANVLTF.

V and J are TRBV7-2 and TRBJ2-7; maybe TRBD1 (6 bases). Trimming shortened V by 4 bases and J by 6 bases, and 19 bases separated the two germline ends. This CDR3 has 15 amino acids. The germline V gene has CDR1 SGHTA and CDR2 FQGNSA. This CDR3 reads CASSSPGQGRGEQYF. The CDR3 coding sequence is TGTGCCAGCAGCTCGCCCGGGCAGGGGAGAGGCGAGCAGTACTTC.

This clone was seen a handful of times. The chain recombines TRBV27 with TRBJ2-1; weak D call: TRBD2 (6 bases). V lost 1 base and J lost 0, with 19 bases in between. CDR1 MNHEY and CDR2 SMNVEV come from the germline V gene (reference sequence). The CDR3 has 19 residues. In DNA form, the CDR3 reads TGTGCCAGCAGTTTATACCCGGATCTATACGGGAGCTCCTACAATGAGCAGTTCTTC. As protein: CASSLYPDLYGSSYNEQFF.

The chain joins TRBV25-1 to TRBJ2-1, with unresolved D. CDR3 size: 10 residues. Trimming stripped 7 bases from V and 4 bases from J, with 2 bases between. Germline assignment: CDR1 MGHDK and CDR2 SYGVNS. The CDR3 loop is CASNYNEQFF. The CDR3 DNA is TGTGCCAGCAATTACAATGAGCAGTTCTTC.

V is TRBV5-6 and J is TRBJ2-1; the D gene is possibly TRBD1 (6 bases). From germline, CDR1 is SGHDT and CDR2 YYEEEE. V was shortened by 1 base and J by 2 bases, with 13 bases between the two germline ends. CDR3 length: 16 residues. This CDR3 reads CASSLSGEKPYNEQFF. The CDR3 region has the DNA TGTGCCAGCAGCTTGTCAGGGGAGAAGCCCTACAATGAGCAGTTCTTC.

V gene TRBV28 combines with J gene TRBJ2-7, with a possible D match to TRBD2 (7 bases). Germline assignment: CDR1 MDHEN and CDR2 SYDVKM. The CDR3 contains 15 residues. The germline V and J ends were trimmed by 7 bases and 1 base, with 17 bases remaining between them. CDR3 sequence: CASMGASGSSYEQYF. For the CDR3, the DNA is TGTGCCAGCATGGGGGCTAGCGGCAGTTCCTACGAGCAGTACTTC.

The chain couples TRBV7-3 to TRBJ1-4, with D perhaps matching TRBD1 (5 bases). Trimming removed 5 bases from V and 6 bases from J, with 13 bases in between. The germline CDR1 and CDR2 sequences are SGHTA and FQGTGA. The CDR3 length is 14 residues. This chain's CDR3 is CASSPGYGDEKLFF. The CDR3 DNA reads TGTGCCAGCAGCCCAGGGTACGGGGATGAAAAACTGTTTTTT.

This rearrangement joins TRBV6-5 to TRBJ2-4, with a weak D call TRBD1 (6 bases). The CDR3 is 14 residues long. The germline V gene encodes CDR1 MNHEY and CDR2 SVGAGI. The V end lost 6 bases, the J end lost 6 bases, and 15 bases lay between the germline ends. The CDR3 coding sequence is TGTGCCAGCAGCCCGCCAGGGGTGGCAAACATTCAGTACTTC. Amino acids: CASSPPGVANIQYF.

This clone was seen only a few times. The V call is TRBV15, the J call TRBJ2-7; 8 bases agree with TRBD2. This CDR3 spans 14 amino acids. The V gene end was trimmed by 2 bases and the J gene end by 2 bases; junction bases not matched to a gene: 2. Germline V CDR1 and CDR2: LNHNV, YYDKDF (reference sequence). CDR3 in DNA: TGTGCCACCAGCAGAAGCGGGAGCGCCTACGAGCAGTACTTC. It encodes CATSRSGSAYEQYF.

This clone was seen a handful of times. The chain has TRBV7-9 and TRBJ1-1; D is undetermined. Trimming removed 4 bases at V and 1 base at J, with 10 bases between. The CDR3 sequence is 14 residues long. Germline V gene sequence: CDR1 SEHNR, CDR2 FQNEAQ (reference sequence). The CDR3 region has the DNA TGTGCCAGCAGCTATGGGAGCACGAACACTGAAGCTTTCTTT. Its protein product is CASSYGSTNTEAFF.

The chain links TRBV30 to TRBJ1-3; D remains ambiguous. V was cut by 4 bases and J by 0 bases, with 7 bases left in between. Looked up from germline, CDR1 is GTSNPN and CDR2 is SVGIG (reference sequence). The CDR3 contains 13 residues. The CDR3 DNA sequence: TGTGCCTGGAATTACGACTCTGGAAACACCATATATTTT. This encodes CAWNYDSGNTIYF.

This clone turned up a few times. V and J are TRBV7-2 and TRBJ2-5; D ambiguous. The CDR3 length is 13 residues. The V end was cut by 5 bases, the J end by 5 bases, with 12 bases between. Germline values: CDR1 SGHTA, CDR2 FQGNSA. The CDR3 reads CASSPRARETQYF. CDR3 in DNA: TGTGCCAGCAGCCCGCGCGCCCGGGAGACCCAGTACTTC.

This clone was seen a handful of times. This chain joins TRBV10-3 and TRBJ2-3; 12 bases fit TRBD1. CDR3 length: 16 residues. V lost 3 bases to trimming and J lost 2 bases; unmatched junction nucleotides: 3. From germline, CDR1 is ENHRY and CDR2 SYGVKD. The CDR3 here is CAISDRGQGATDTQYF. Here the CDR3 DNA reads TGTGCCATCAGTGATCGGGGACAGGGGGCCACAGATACGCAGTATTTT.

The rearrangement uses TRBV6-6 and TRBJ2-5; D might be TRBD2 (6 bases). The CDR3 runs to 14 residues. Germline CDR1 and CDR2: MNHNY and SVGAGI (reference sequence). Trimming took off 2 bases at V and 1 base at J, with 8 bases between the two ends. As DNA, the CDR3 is TGTGCCAGCAGTTACGGCGGGGTCCAAGAGACCCAGTACTTC. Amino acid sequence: CASSYGGVQETQYF.